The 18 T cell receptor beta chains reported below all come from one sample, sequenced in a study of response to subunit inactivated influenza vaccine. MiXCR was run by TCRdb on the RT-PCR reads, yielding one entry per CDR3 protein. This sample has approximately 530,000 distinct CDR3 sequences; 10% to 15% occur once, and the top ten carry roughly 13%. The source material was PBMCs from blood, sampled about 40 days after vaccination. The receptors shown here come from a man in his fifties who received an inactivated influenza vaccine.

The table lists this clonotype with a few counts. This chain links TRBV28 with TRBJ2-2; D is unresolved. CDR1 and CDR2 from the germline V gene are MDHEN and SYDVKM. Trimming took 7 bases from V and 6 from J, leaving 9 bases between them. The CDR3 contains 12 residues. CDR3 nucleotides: TGTGCCAGCAAAAAGGATGCCGGGGAGCTGTTTTTT. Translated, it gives CASKKDAGELFF.

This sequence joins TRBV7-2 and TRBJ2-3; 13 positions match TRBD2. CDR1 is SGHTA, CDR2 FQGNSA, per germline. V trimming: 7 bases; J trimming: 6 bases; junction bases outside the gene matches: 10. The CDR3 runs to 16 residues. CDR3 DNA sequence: TGTGCCAGCAACAGGGGGAGGACTAGCGGGGGTGATACGCAGTATTTT. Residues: CASNRGRTSGGDTQYF.

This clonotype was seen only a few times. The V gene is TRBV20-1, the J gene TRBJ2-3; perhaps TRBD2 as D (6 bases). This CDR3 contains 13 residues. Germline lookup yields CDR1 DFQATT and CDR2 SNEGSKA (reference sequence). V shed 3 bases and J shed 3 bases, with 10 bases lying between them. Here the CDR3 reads CSASLAGTDTQYF. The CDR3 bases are TGCAGTGCTAGTCTGGCGGGGACAGATACGCAGTATTTT.

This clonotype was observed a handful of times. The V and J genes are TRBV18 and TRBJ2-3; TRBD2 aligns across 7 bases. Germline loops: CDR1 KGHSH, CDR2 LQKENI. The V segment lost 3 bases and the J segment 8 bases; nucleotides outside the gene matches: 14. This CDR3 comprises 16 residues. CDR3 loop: CASSPRLAGDRGTQYF. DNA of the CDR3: TGTGCCAGCTCACCCCGTTTGGCGGGGGACCGGGGTACGCAGTATTTT.

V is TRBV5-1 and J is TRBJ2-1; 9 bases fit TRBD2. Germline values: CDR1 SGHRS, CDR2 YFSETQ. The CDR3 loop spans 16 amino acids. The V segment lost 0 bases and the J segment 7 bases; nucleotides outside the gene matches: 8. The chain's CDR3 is CASSLALLAGMNEQFF. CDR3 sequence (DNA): TGCGCCAGCAGCTTGGCTCTCCTAGCGGGAATGAATGAGCAGTTCTTC.

The CDR3 loop is CASSLTQFSNEKLFF. CDR3 coding DNA: TGCGCCAGCAGCTTGACCCAGTTCAGTAATGAAAAACTGTTTTTT. This chain links TRBV5-1 with TRBJ1-4, with unresolved D. V lost 1 base and J lost 4, with 11 bases in between. CDR1 and CDR2 (germline): SGHRS, YFSETQ. The CDR3 covers 15 residues.

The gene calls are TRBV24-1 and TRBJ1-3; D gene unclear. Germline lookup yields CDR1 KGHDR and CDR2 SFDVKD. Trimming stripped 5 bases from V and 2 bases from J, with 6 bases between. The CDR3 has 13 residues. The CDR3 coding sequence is TGTGCCACCAGTGCCGGAGCTGGAAACACCATATATTTT. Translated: CATSAGAGNTIYF.

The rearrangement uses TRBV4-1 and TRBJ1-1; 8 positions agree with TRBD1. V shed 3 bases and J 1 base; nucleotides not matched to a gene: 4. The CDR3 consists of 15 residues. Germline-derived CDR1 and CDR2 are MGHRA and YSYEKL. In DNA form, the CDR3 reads TGCGCCAGCAGCCATGACGGGACAGGGAACACTGAAGCTTTCTTT. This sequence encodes CASSHDGTGNTEAFF.

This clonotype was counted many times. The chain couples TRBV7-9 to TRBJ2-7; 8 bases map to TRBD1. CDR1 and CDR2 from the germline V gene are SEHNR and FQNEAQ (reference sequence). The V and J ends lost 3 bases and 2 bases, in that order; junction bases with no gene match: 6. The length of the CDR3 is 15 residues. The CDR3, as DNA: TGTGCCAGCAGCTTCCAGGGGGCCGGGACCTACGAGCAGTACTTC. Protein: CASSFQGAGTYEQYF.

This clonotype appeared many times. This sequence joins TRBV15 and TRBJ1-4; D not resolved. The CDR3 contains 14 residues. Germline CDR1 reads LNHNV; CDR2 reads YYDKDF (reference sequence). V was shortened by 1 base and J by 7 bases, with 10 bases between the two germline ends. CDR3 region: CATSRVGRSEKLFF. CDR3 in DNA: TGTGCCACCAGCAGAGTTGGCAGGAGTGAAAAACTGTTTTTT. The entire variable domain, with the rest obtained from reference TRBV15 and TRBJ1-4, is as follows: DAMVIQNPRYQVTQFGKPVTLSCSQTLNHNVMYWYQQKSSQAPKLLFHYYDKDFNNEADTPDNFQSRRPNTSFCFLDIRSPGLGDTAMYLCATSRVGRSEKLFFGSGTQLSVL.

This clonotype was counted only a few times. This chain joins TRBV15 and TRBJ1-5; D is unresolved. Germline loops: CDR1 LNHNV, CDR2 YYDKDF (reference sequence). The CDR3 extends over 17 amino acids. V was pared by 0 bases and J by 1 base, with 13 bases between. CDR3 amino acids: CATSREPPRLSNQPQHF. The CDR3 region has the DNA TGTGCCACCAGCAGAGAGCCCCCTCGACTGAGCAATCAGCCCCAGCATTTT.

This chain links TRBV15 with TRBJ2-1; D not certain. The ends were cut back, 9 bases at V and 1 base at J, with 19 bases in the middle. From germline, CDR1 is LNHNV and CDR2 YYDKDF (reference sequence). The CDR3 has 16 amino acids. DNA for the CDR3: TGTGCCACTACCCATTCGGTGGTCGGGTCCTACAATGAGCAGTTCTTC. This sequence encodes CATTHSVVGSYNEQFF.

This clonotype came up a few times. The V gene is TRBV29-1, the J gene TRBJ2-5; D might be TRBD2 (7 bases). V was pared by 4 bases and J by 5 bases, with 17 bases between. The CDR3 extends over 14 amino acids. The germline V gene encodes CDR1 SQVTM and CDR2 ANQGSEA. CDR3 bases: TGCAGCGTTGTATTAGGGGGGGTGATCGAGACCCAGTACTTC. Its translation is CSVVLGGVIETQYF.

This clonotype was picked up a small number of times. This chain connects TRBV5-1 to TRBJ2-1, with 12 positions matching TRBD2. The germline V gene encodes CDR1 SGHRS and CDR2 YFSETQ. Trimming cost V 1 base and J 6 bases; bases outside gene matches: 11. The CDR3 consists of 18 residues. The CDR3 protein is CASSLSASGGADINEQFF. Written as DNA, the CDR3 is TGCGCCAGCAGCTTGTCGGCTAGCGGGGGGGCCGATATCAATGAGCAGTTCTTC.

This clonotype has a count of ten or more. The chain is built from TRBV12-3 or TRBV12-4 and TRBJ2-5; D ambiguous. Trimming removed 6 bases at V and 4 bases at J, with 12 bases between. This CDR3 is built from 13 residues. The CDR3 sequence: CASSLLLGETQYF. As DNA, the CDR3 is TGTGCCAGCAGCCTCCTTCTGGGAGAGACCCAGTACTTC.

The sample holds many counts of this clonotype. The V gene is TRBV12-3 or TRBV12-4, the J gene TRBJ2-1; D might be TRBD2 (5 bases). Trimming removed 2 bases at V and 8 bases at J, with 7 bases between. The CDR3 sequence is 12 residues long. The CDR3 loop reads CASSLFGDEQFF. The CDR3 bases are TGTGCCAGCAGTTTATTCGGGGATGAGCAGTTCTTC.

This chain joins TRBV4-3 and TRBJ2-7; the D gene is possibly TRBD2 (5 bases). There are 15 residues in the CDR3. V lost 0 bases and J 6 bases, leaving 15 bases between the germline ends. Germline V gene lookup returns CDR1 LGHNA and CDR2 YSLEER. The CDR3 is CASSQDEGNGREQYF. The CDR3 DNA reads TGCGCCAGCAGCCAAGACGAGGGAAATGGACGCGAGCAGTACTTC.

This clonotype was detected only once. CDR3 amino acids: CSASQGPGANVLTF. CDR3 DNA: TGCAGTGCTAGCCAGGGCCCTGGGGCCAACGTCCTGACTTTC. The chain is built from TRBV20-1 and TRBJ2-6, with a weak D call TRBD1 (5 bases). The CDR3 loop spans 14 amino acids. V was pared by 3 bases and J by 2 bases, with 8 bases between. From germline, CDR1 is DFQATT and CDR2 SNEGSKA (reference sequence).